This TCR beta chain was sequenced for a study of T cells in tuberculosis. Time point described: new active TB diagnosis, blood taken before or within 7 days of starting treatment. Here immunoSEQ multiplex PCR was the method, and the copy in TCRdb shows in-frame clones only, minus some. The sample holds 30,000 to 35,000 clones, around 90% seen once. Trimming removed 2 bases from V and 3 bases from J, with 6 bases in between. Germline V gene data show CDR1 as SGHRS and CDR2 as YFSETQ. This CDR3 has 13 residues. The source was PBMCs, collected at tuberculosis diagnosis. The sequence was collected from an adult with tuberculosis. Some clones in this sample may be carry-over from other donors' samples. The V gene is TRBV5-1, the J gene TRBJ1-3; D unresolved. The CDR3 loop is CASSLSFGNTIYF. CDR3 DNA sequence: TGCGCCAGCAGCTTATCGTTTGGAAACACCATATATTTT. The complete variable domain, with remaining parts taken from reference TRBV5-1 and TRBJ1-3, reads KAGVTQTPRYLIKTRGQQVTLSCSPISGHRSVSWYQQTPGQGLQFLFEYFSETQRNKGNFPGRFSGRQFSNSRSEMNVSTLELGDSALYLCASSLSFGNTIYFGEGSWLTVV.